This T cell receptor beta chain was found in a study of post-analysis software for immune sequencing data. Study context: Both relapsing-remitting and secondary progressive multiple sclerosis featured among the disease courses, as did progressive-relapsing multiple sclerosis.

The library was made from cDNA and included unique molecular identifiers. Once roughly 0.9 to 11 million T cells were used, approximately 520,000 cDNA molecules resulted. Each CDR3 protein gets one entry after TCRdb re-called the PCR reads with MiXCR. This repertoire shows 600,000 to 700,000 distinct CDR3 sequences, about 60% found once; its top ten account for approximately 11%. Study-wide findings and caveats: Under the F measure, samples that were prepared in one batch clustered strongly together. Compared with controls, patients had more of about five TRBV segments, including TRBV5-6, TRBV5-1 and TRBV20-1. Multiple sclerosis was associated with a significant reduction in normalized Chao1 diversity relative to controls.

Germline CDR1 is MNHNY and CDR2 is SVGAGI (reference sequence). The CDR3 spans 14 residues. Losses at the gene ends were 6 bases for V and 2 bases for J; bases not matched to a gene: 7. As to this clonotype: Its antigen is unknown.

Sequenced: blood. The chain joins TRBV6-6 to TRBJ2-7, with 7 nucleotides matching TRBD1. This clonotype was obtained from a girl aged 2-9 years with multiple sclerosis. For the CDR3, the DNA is TGTGCCAGCAGCCAAAGACAGGGCACCTACGAGCAGTACTTC. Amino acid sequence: CASSQRQGTYEQYF.